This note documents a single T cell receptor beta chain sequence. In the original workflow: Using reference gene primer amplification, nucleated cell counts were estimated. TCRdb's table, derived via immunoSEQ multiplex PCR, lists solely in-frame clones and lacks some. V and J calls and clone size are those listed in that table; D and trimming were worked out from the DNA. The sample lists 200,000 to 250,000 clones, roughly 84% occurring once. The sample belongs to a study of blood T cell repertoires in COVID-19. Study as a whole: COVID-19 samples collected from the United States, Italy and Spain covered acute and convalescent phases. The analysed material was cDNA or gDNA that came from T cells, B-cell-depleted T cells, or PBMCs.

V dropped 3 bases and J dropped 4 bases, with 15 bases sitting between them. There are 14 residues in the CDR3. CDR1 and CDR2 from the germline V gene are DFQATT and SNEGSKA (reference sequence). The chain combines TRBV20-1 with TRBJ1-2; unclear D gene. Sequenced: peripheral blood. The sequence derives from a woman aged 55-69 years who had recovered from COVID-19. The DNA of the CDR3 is TGCAGTGCTAGTGGTCGGGAGGGCAGCTATGGCTACACCTTC. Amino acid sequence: CSASGREGSYGYTF.